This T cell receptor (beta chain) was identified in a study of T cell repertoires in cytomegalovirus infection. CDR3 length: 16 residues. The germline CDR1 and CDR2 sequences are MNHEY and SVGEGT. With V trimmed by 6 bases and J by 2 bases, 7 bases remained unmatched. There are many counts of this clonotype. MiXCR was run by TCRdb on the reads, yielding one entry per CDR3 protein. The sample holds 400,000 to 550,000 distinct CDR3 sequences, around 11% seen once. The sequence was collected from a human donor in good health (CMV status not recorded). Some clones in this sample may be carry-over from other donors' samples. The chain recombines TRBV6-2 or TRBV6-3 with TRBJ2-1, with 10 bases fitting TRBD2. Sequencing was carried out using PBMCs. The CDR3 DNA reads TGTGCCAGCAGGTCCACCGGACTAGCGGCCTACAATGAGCAGTTCTTC. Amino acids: CASRSTGLAAYNEQFF.